In this sample, the clone carrying this TCR beta chain turned up many times. As yet, its antigen is unknown. The sample belongs to a study of T cells after yellow fever vaccination. Study-level background: Preparation of fractions with low cell numbers was performed using SMART-Seq v4 Ultra Low Input. Study conclusions and caveats: Sorted repertoires could include abundant contaminating clonotypes from bulk cells. Clones that expanded after primary vaccination mostly reappeared after the booster (roughly 96% CD4, approximately 85% CD8).

Germline CDR1 LGHNA, CDR2 YNFKEQ. V was trimmed by 0 bases and J by 4 bases, leaving 13 bases between them. CDR3 length: 17 residues. From the 5' RACE reads, TCRdb called clonotypes with MiXCR, one entry per CDR3 protein. Of a few hundred thousand distinct CDR3 sequences in the sample, more than 3% were seen once. The receptor was isolated from a man aged 18-30 years who received the YFV17D yellow fever vaccine. The genes are TRBV4-2 and TRBJ1-6; a possible D gene is TRBD1 (5 bases). The specimen was PBMCs, collected on the day of the yellow fever booster vaccination. The CDR3 sequence is CASSQETGGGYNSPLHF. Written as DNA, the CDR3 is TGTGCCAGCAGCCAAGAGACCGGGGGGGGGTATAATTCACCCCTCCACTTT.